The source of this T cell receptor (beta chain) is a study of blood T cell repertoires in COVID-19. This clone was counted a single time. Using immunoSEQ multiplex PCR, the repertoire was profiled, and TCRdb retains in-frame clones only, with some absent. The sample has a few hundred thousand clones, roughly 86% seen once; the top ten hold approximately 1%. Material for sequencing was PBMCs or T cells enriched from blood (not recorded which). The sequence was obtained from a woman aged 25 to 45 who had been exposed to COVID-19.

The CDR3 sequence: CASSRDRGAINQPQHF. In DNA form, the CDR3 reads TGTGCCAGCAGCAGAGACAGGGGTGCAATCAATCAGCCCCAGCATTTT. The chain employs TRBV2 and TRBJ1-5; TRBD1 aligns across 8 bases. The V and J ends lost 6 bases and 3 bases, in that order; junction bases with no gene match: 10. The CDR3 extends over 16 amino acids. Germline values: CDR1 SNHLY, CDR2 FYNNEI.